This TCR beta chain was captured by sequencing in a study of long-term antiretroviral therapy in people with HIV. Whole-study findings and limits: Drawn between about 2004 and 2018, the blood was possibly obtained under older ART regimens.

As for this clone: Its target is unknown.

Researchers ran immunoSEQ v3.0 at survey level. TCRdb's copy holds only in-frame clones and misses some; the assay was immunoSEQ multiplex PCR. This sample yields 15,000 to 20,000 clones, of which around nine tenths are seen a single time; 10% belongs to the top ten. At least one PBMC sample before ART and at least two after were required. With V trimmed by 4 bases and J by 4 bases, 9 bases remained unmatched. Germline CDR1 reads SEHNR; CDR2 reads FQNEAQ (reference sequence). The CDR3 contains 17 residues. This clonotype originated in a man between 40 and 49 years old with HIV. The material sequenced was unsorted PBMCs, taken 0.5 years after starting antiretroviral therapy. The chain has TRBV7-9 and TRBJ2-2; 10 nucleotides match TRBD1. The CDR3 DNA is TGTGCCAGCAGCTCCCCGGTGGGGACAGGGGCCACCGGGGAGCTGTTTTTT. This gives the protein CASSSPVGTGATGELFF.